A single sample gave rise to the 32 T cell receptor beta chains below, sequenced in a study of blood T cell repertoires in COVID-19 (dated by TCRdb to 2018 to 2021). Libraries were prepared through the immunoSEQ multiplex PCR assay. TCRdb limited this immuneACCESS table to in-frame rearrangements with V and J called. A share of clones is missing; checked studies link under half to unresolved V genes, and the rest is unexplained. Within this sample are hundreds of thousands of clones, with about 90% of them counted one time only. About 12% of the sample goes to the ten largest clones. The sequencing sample was made of peripheral blood. The receptors originated from a woman between 18 and 29 years old who had recovered from COVID-19.

The rearrangement joins TRBV6-5 to TRBJ1-4, with 7 bases lining up with TRBD1. Losses at the gene ends were 3 bases for V and 6 bases for J; bases not matched to a gene: 7. CDR3 length equals 15 residues. CDR1 MNHEY and CDR2 SVGAGI come from the germline V gene. CDR3: CASSYIEGADEKLFF. The DNA for the CDR3 is TGTGCCAGCAGTTATATTGAGGGGGCGGATGAAAAACTGTTTTTT.

The chain has TRBV6-5 and TRBJ2-1; TRBD2 matches at 7 bases. Germline CDR1 reads MNHEY; CDR2 reads SVGAGI. There are 16 residues in the CDR3. J was trimmed by 4 bases and V by 2 bases; bases with no gene match: 8. CDR3 amino acids: CASSYLGTTKYNEQFF. The CDR3, as DNA: TGTGCCAGCAGTTACCTCGGGACTACAAAGTACAATGAGCAGTTCTTC.

The genes are TRBV27 and TRBJ2-2, with TRBD2 identical over 10 bases. The germline CDR1 and CDR2 sequences are MNHEY and SMNVEV (reference sequence). The CDR3 is 16 residues long. With 5 bases clipped from V and 7 bases from J, the junction kept 10 bases outside the gene matches. CDR3 sequence (DNA): TGTGCCAGCAGTCCAGCGGGAGGGGGTTTAGGCGGGGAGCTGTTTTTT. It translates to CASSPAGGGLGGELFF.

The chain joins TRBV5-4 to TRBJ1-2; 10 bases line up with TRBD1. The CDR3 runs to 18 residues. The V segment lost 3 bases and the J segment 0 bases; nucleotides outside the gene matches: 11. The germline CDR1 and CDR2 sequences are SGHNT and YYREEE (reference sequence). CDR3 in amino acids: CASSSTGTGVGANYGYTF. CDR3 nucleotides: TGTGCCAGCAGCTCGACGGGGACAGGGGTTGGAGCTAACTATGGCTACACCTTC.

The chain links TRBV4-2 to TRBJ2-1; 7 bases are a match to TRBD1. The CDR3 contains 15 residues. Germline CDR1 LGHNA, CDR2 YNFKEQ. With V trimmed by 1 base and J by 7 bases, 7 bases remained unmatched. CDR3 nucleotide sequence: TGTGCCAGCAGCCAAGGGGACAGCGATCGAAATGAGCAGTTCTTC. This gives the protein CASSQGDSDRNEQFF.

The chain combines TRBV4-1 with TRBJ2-7, with D possibly matching TRBD2 (5 bases). Germline CDR1 MGHRA, CDR2 YSYEKL. The CDR3 runs 14 residues. V lost 2 bases, J lost 1 base, and 9 bases lay in between. CDR3 DNA sequence: TGCGCCAGCAGCCAAACTAGGGAATCCTACGAGCAGTACTTC. Amino acids: CASSQTRESYEQYF.

This chain uses TRBV19 with TRBJ1-1, with 7 bases fitting TRBD1. J was trimmed by 4 bases and V by 1 base; bases with no gene match: 9. The CDR3 runs to 16 residues. Germline assignment: CDR1 LNHDA and CDR2 SQIVND (reference sequence). The CDR3 DNA reads TGTGCCAGTAGTATAGGATCGGACAGGTGGGTCACTGAAGCTTTCTTT. Its translation is CASSIGSDRWVTEAFF.

CDR3: CASSLGLGQGTDTQYF. The CDR3 DNA reads as TGTGCCAGCAGCTTAGGCCTGGGACAGGGCACAGATACGCAGTATTTT. This sequence joins TRBV13 and TRBJ2-3; the match to TRBD1 covers 8 bases. This CDR3 has 16 residues. J gave up 1 base and V 0 bases, and 3 bases lay outside the gene matches. The germline V gene has CDR1 PRHDT and CDR2 FYEKMQ (reference sequence).

The chain recombines TRBV7-3 with TRBJ2-3; 8 nucleotides agree with TRBD2. The germline gives CDR1 SGHTA, CDR2 FQGTGA. J gave up 0 bases and V 8 bases, and 7 bases lay outside the gene matches. The CDR3 contains 15 residues. The CDR3 nucleotides read TGTGCCAGCGCAGGCGGCGGGGGGAGCACAGATACGCAGTATTTT. Translated: CASAGGGGSTDTQYF.

The chain recombines TRBV7-9 with TRBJ2-1; 8 nucleotides align to TRBD2. V lost 5 bases and J lost 6; bases outside the gene matches: 12. This CDR3 contains 16 residues. The germline gives CDR1 SEHNR, CDR2 FQNEAQ (reference sequence). The CDR3 is CASSPRLATNFNEQFF. CDR3 sequence (DNA): TGTGCCAGCAGCCCAAGACTAGCGACGAATTTCAATGAGCAGTTCTTC.

This clone was observed once. The V and J genes are TRBV30 and TRBJ1-6, with D tentatively TRBD1 (6 bases). CDR1 and CDR2 (germline): GTSNPN, SVGIG (reference sequence). The V end lost 0 bases, the J end lost 7 bases, and 16 bases lay between the germline ends. This CDR3 has 16 residues. The chain's CDR3 is CAWSVGALGANSPLHF. In DNA form, the CDR3 reads TGTGCCTGGAGTGTGGGGGCCCTGGGGGCGAATTCACCCCTCCACTTT.

The rearrangement uses TRBV15 and TRBJ1-1, with D perhaps TRBD1 (6 bases). The V gene's germline CDR1 is LNHNV and CDR2 YYDKDF (reference sequence). V lost 3 bases and J lost 4, with 9 bases in between. This CDR3 is built from 13 residues. CDR3 protein: CATSSKQGTEAFF. The CDR3 DNA reads TGTGCCACCAGCAGTAAACAGGGCACTGAAGCTTTCTTT.

This clone is a singleton in its sample. The chain is built from TRBV4-3 and TRBJ2-1, with 9 bases matching TRBD2. The junction had 17 bases not matched to a gene; V was cut back by 3 bases and J by 8 bases. The CDR3 contains 18 residues. CDR1 and CDR2 (germline): LGHNA, YSLEER. Written as DNA, the CDR3 is TGCGCCAGCAGCCAGACAAGCCCAATTATAGCGGGAGCTCATGAGCAGTTCTTC. As protein: CASSQTSPIIAGAHEQFF.

The chain has TRBV5-4 and TRBJ2-1; D perhaps matches TRBD2 (7 bases). Germline CDR1 SGHNT, CDR2 YYREEE (reference sequence). The V end was cut by 0 bases, the J end by 3 bases, with 13 bases between. The CDR3 spans 16 residues. DNA for the CDR3: TGTGCCAGCAGCTTGGAAGGGGGAGGGTACTACAATGAGCAGTTCTTC. This codes for CASSLEGGGYYNEQFF.

The chain combines TRBV4-2 with TRBJ2-3; TRBD2 is a possible D gene (6 bases). Germline CDR1 reads LGHNA; CDR2 reads YNFKEQ. The CDR3 is 15 residues long. The germline V and J ends were trimmed by 1 base and 4 bases, with 12 bases remaining between them. The CDR3 DNA reads as TGTGCCAGCAGCCAAGTAATCGGGAGCGCAGATACGCAGTATTTT. Protein sequence: CASSQVIGSADTQYF.

The chain couples TRBV5-6 to TRBJ1-3, with a possible D match to TRBD1 (6 bases). V was cut by 2 bases and J by 0 bases, with 12 bases left in between. The germline V gene has CDR1 SGHDT and CDR2 YYEEEE. The CDR3 extends over 16 amino acids. The CDR3 here is CASSLPQGSSGNTIYF. Written as DNA, the CDR3 is TGTGCCAGCAGCTTACCACAGGGCTCCTCTGGAAACACCATATATTTT. The entire variable domain, with the rest obtained from reference TRBV5-6 and TRBJ1-3, is as follows: DAGVTQSPTHLIKTRGQQVTLRCSPKSGHDTVSWYQQALGQGPQFIFQYYEEEERQRGNFPDRFSGHQFPNYSSELNVNALLLGDSALYLCASSLPQGSSGNTIYFGEGSWLTVV.

The rearrangement links TRBV27 to TRBJ2-7; TRBD2 matches 12 bases. Germline V CDR1 and CDR2: MNHEY, SMNVEV (reference sequence). This CDR3 has 17 amino acids. V was clipped by 3 bases and J by 3 bases; unmatched bases: 9. For the CDR3, the DNA is TGTGCCAGCAGTTTGGGACTAGCGGGCGCGTCCATCTACGAGCAGTACTTC. Residues: CASSLGLAGASIYEQYF.

This clone was found once. The chain has TRBV5-1 and TRBJ1-2, with D possibly being TRBD1 (6 bases). The V gene's germline CDR1 is SGHRS and CDR2 YFSETQ. This CDR3 has 13 residues. V was trimmed by 0 bases and J by 7 bases, leaving 10 bases between them. The CDR3 region is CASSLGDRFGYTF. For the CDR3, the DNA is TGCGCCAGCAGCTTGGGCGACAGGTTTGGCTACACCTTC. Complete variable domain (other parts from reference TRBV5-1 and TRBJ1-2): KAGVTQTPRYLIKTRGQQVTLSCSPISGHRSVSWYQQTPGQGLQFLFEYFSETQRNKGNFPGRFSGRQFSNSRSEMNVSTLELGDSALYLCASSLGDRFGYTFGSGTRLTVV.

This rearrangement joins TRBV2 to TRBJ1-5; D gene ambiguous. Trimming cost V 6 bases and J 4 bases, with 4 bases left between them. Germline CDR1 SNHLY, CDR2 FYNNEI. This CDR3 has 11 residues. The DNA for the CDR3 is TGTGCCAGCAGCCTGAATCAGCCCCAGCATTTT. It specifies CASSLNQPQHF.

The rearrangement joins TRBV9 to TRBJ2-1, with TRBD2 identical over 8 bases. J was trimmed by 4 bases and V by 1 base; bases with no gene match: 4. CDR3 size: 15 residues. Germline CDR1 is SGDLS and CDR2 is YYNGEE. The CDR3 region has the DNA TGTGCCAGCAGCGTACTTGCGGGAGGATACAATGAGCAGTTCTTC. The encoded protein is CASSVLAGGYNEQFF.

This clone was picked up one time. The rearrangement links TRBV5-1 to TRBJ2-1; a possible D gene is TRBD2 (5 bases). Trimming stripped 0 bases from V and 7 bases from J, with 8 bases between. Germline V gives CDR1 SGHRS, CDR2 YFSETQ. This CDR3 contains 13 residues. The DNA for the CDR3 is TGCGCCAGCAGCTTGGGCCCGGGGAATGAGCAGTTCTTC. This encodes CASSLGPGNEQFF.

V and J are TRBV7-2 and TRBJ2-7; D is uncertain. The CDR3 loop spans 16 amino acids. The V gene lost 3 bases and the J gene lost 0 bases, with 15 bases spanning the gap. Germline lookup yields CDR1 SGHTA and CDR2 FQGNSA. This chain's CDR3 is CASSLPRLNPSYEQYF. Here the CDR3 DNA reads TGTGCCAGCAGCTTGCCTAGACTGAATCCCTCCTACGAGCAGTACTTC.

This rearrangement joins TRBV19 to TRBJ2-1; a possible D gene is TRBD2 (6 bases). The CDR3 covers 15 residues. CDR1 and CDR2 from the germline V gene are LNHDA and SQIVND (reference sequence). V lost 3 bases to trimming and J lost 1 base, with 10 bases between them. The CDR3 sequence is CASSITGSSYNEQFF. The CDR3 DNA follows: TGTGCCAGTAGTATCACCGGGAGTTCCTACAATGAGCAGTTCTTC.

The genes are TRBV19 and TRBJ1-6; TRBD1 might be the D (5 bases). Per germline, CDR1 LNHDA and CDR2 SQIVND (reference sequence). Trimming removed 4 bases at V and 7 bases at J, with 11 bases between. There are 14 residues in the CDR3. The CDR3 DNA reads as TGTGCCAGTAGTAGTGTGGGGCCCAATTCACCCCTCCACTTT. It codes for CASSSVGPNSPLHF.

The chain has TRBV5-1 and TRBJ1-5, with 8 bases lining up with TRBD1. CDR1 and CDR2 (germline): SGHRS, YFSETQ. The length of the CDR3 is 15 residues. V dropped 2 bases and J dropped 3; count of bases not matched to a gene: 4. DNA for the CDR3: TGCGCCAGCAGCTTACAGGGGGAGGCCAATCAGCCCCAGCATTTT. It is translated as CASSLQGEANQPQHF.

The chain is built from TRBV5-1 and TRBJ2-1; D unresolved. V was pared by 1 base and J by 2 bases, with 7 bases between. The CDR3 totals 14 residues. The germline V gene encodes CDR1 SGHRS and CDR2 YFSETQ. This chain's CDR3 is CASSLQRAYNEQFF. For the CDR3, the DNA is TGCGCCAGCAGCTTGCAACGAGCCTACAATGAGCAGTTCTTC.

The chain couples TRBV9 to TRBJ1-4; weak D call: TRBD1 (5 bases). Germline V CDR1 and CDR2: SGDLS, YYNGEE. This CDR3 comprises 15 residues. V lost 0 bases and J 0 bases, leaving 6 bases between the germline ends. The CDR3 reads CASSVAGTTNEKLFF. CDR3 DNA: TGTGCCAGCAGCGTAGCAGGGACAACTAATGAAAAACTGTTTTTT.

This chain connects TRBV11-2 to TRBJ2-3, with 9 bases aligning to TRBD2. J lost 4 bases, V lost 2 bases, and 7 bases had no gene match. The CDR3 runs 16 residues. Germline CDR1 reads SGHAT; CDR2 reads FQNNGV. The CDR3, as DNA: TGTGCCAGCAGCTTATTTCAGCGGGAGGACGCAGATACGCAGTATTTT. This translates into CASSLFQREDADTQYF.

The rearrangement uses TRBV27 and TRBJ1-1; D is ambiguous. The CDR3 contains 14 residues. The germline V gene encodes CDR1 MNHEY and CDR2 SMNVEV (reference sequence). The V end was cut by 0 bases, the J end by 5 bases, with 10 bases between. CDR3 residues: CASSLSGSPTEAFF. The CDR3 nucleotides are TGTGCCAGCAGTTTATCGGGCAGCCCAACTGAAGCTTTCTTT.

J is TRBJ2-2 and V is TRBV5-5, with D perhaps TRBD1 (6 bases). CDR1 is SGHKS, CDR2 YYEKEE, per germline (reference sequence). Trimming took off 4 bases at V and 0 bases at J, with 10 bases between the two ends. The CDR3 covers 15 residues. The chain's CDR3 is CASSLRTANTGELFF. CDR3 DNA: TGTGCCAGCAGCCTTCGGACAGCGAACACCGGGGAGCTGTTTTTT.

The rearrangement links TRBV19 to TRBJ1-2, with TRBD1 as a possible D gene (6 bases). Germline CDR1 is LNHDA and CDR2 is SQIVND (reference sequence). This CDR3 comprises 14 residues. V lost 4 bases and J 4 bases, leaving 13 bases between the germline ends. The CDR3 reads CASSRTEPRYGYTF. In nucleotides, the CDR3 is TGTGCCAGTAGTAGGACAGAACCCCGCTATGGCTACACCTTC.

The rearrangement links TRBV9 to TRBJ2-2, with D tentatively TRBD2 (5 bases). Germline values: CDR1 SGDLS, CDR2 YYNGEE. V was pared by 4 bases and J by 6 bases, with 19 bases between. CDR3 length: 16 residues. The CDR3 DNA sequence: TGTGCCAGCAGCCCGCAGCCCGAGGGATGGGCCGGGGAGCTGTTTTTT. It translates to CASSPQPEGWAGELFF.